This T cell receptor (beta chain) came from a study of beta chain features in type 1 diabetes. Expressed TCRB transcripts were sequenced after all isolated RNA was converted to cDNA. Data came from immunoSEQ multiplex PCR; TCRdb stores just in-frame clones and leaves some out. The sample carries roughly 42,000 clones, approximately 51% recorded once. The CDR3 sequence is 15 residues long. The J segment lost 4 bases and the V segment lost 6 bases, leaving 10 bases of the junction unmatched. In germline, CDR1 is KGHSH, CDR2 LQKENI. Material for sequencing was stem cell memory CD4+ T cells from blood. V and J are TRBV18 and TRBJ1-2; 8 bases line up with TRBD1. This receptor was identified in a woman aged 30 to 39 in good health. The CDR3 reads CASSPGQGEGYGYTF. CDR3 in DNA: TGTGCCAGCTCGCCCGGACAGGGAGAAGGCTATGGCTACACCTTC.